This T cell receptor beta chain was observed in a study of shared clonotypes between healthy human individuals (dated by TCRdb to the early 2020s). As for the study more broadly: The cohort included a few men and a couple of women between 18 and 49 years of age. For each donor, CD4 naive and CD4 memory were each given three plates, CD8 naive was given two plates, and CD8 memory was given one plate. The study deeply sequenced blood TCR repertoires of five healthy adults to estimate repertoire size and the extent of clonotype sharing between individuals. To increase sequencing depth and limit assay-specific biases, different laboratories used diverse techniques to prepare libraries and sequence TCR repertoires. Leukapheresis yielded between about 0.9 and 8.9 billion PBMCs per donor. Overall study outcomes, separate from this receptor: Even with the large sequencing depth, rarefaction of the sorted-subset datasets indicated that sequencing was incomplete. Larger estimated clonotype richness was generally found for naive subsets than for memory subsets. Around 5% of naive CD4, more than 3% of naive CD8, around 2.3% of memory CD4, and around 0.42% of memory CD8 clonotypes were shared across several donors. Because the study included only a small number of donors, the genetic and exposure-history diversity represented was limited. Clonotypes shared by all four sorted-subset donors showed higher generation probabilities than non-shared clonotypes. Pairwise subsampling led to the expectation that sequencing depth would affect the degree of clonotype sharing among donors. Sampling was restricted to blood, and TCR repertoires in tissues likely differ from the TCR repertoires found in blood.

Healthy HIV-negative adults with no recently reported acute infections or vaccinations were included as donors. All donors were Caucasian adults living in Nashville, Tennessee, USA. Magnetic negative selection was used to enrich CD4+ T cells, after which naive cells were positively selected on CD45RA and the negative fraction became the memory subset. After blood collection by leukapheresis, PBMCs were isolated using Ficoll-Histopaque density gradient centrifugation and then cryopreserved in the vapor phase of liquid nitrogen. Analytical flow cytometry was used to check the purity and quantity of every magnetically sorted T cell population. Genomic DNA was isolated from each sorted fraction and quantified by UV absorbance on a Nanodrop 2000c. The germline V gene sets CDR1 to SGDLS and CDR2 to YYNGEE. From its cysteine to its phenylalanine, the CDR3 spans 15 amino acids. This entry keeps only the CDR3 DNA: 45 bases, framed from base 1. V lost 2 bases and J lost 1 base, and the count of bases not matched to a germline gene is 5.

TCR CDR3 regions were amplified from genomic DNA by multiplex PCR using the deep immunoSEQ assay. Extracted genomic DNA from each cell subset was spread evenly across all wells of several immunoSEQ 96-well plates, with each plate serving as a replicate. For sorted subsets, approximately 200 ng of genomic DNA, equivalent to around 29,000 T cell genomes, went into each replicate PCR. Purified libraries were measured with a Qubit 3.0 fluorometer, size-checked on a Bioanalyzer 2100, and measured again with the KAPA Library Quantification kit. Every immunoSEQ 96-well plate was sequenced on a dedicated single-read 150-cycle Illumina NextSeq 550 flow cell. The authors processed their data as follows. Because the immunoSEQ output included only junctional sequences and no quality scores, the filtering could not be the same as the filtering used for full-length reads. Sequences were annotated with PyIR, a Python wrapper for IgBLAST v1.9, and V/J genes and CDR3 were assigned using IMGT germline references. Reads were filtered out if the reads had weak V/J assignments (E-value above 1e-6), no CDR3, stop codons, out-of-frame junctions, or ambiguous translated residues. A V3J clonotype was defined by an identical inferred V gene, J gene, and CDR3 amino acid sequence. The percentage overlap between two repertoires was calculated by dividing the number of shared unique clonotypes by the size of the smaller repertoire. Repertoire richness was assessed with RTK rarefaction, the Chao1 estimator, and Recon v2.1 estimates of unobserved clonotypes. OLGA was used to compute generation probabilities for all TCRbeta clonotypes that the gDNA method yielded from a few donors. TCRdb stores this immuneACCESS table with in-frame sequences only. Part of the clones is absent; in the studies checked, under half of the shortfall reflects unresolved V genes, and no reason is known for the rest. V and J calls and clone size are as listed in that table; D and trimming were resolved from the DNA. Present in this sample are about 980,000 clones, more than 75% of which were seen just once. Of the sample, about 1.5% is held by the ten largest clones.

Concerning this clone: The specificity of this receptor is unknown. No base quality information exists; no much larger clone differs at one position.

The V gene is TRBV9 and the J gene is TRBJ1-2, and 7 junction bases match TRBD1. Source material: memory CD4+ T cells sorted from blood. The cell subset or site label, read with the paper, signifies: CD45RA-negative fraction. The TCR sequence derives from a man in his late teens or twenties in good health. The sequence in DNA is TGTGCCAGCAGCGTGGGGACAGAAATTAACTATGGCTACACCTTC. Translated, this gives CASSVGTEINYGYTF.